This entry describes one T cell receptor (beta chain). The antigen is not known. The data were obtained in a study of cytomegalovirus exposure and HLA in healthy donors. Study background: Drawn from HLA-typed donors, about 85 million unique TCRs were held in an early data release. Study outcomes and limitations: A few CMV-associated chains proved CMV antigen-specific in vitro. Looking again later, the authors saw that most CMV-associated TCR beta chains seemed HLA-restricted.

CDR1 and CDR2 from the germline V gene are MRHNA and SNTAGT. The CDR3 runs to 14 residues. The V and J ends lost 5 bases and 5 bases respectively, with 13 bases between them. The PCR used 60 Vbeta and 13 Jbeta primers. Method: immunoSEQ multiplex PCR; TCRdb's copy keeps in-frame clones and lacks some. The sample lists tens of thousands of clones, 68% occurring once. The clonotype was recovered from a woman in her 30s in good health and CMV-seronegative. The chain combines TRBV6-4 with TRBJ1-5; D not certain. Input material: PBMCs. Here the CDR3 DNA reads TGTGCCAGCAGTCCTTCGACCGGAGATCAGCCCCAGCATTTT. It is translated as CASSPSTGDQPQHF.